Presented here are 12 T cell receptor beta chains from one specimen sequenced in a study of CD8+ T cells in alopecia areata. Once RNA had been extracted, it was reverse transcribed into cDNA to act as the sequencing template. Sequencing used immunoSEQ multiplex PCR; TCRdb keeps in-frame clones, though not all of them. The sample consists of about 150,000 clones, approximately 53% of them appearing once. Specimen: CD8+ T cells sorted from blood, collected at week 0. The receptors were gathered from a human donor with alopecia areata.

V usage is TRBV2 and J usage is TRBJ2-7; D not certain. Germline CDR1 and CDR2: SNHLY and FYNNEI. This CDR3 spans 11 amino acids. Trimming removed 11 bases from V and 0 bases from J, with 8 bases in between. The CDR3 DNA reads TGTGCCTGTACGTCCTCCTACGAGCAGTACTTC. This gives the protein CACTSSYEQYF.

A note on this clone: Different DNA sequences within this sample yield the same CDR3. The chain joins TRBV7-6 to TRBJ2-7; 11 nucleotides line up with TRBD1. The length of the CDR3 is 14 residues. Germline loops: CDR1 SGHVS, CDR2 FNYEAQ. V gave up 4 bases and J gave up 4 bases; unmatched junction bases: 3. CDR3 region: CASSSGQGAYEQYF. CDR3 nucleotides: TGTGCCAGCAGCTCCGGACAGGGGGCTTACGAGCAGTACTTC. The variable domain in full, with the rest retrieved from reference TRBV7-6 and TRBJ2-7, is GAGVSQSPRYKVTKRGQDVALRCDPISGHVSLYWYRQALGQGPEFLTYFNYEAQQDKSGLPNDRFSAERPEGSISTLTIQRTEQRDSAMYRCASSSGQGAYEQYFGPGTRLTVT.

The chain joins TRBV27 to TRBJ1-2; TRBD1 matches 7 bases. The trim removed 5 bases at V and 0 bases at J, leaving 6 bases unmatched. This CDR3 has 15 amino acids. In germline, CDR1 is MNHEY, CDR2 SMNVEV (reference sequence). The CDR3 sequence is CASSPQGLANYGYTF. The CDR3 DNA reads as TGTGCCAGCAGTCCACAGGGGCTAGCTAACTATGGCTACACCTTC.

In this sample, this clone turned up a few times. The chain has TRBV19 and TRBJ1-1; 7 nucleotides match TRBD1. CDR1 is LNHDA, CDR2 SQIVND, per germline (reference sequence). After removal of 9 bases from V and 5 bases from J, the junction contained 6 bases not matched to a gene. The CDR3 loop spans 12 amino acids. The CDR3 sequence: CASDRAGTEAFF. CDR3 sequence (DNA): TGTGCCAGCGACAGGGCGGGAACTGAAGCTTTCTTT.

This clone occurred a few times. The chain recombines TRBV10-3 with TRBJ2-7; the D is unclear. V was clipped by 10 bases and J by 0 bases, with 28 bases between them. The CDR3 totals 18 residues. Germline values: CDR1 ENHRY, CDR2 SYGVKD. In DNA form, the CDR3 reads TGTGCCACCGCTGGACCTCCAGTCAGGACGACTGGCTCCTACGAGCAGTACTTC. Encoded protein: CATAGPPVRTTGSYEQYF.

The rearrangement uses TRBV7-2 and TRBJ1-1, with a tentative D call TRBD1 (5 bases). The CDR3 extends over 14 amino acids. V lost 5 bases to trimming and J lost 1 base, with 11 bases between them. In germline, CDR1 is SGHTA, CDR2 FQGNSA. The CDR3 reads CASSPGRQNTEAFF. In DNA, the CDR3 is TGTGCCAGCAGCCCGGGACGGCAGAACACTGAAGCTTTCTTT.

The rearrangement uses TRBV7-2 and TRBJ2-2, with D possibly matching TRBD2 (5 bases). Germline V gene sequence: CDR1 SGHTA, CDR2 FQGNSA. The CDR3 loop spans 15 amino acids. The V gene lost 5 bases and the J gene lost 5 bases, with 15 bases spanning the gap. CDR3 in DNA: TGTGCCAGCAGCGGGAGTTGGGGTTGGACCGGGGAGCTGTTTTTT. Translating gives CASSGSWGWTGELFF.

The genes are TRBV10-2 and TRBJ1-2; D ambiguous. Between the trimmed V and J ends, which lost 0 bases and 10 bases, there was a span of 9 bases. This CDR3 is built from 12 residues. Germline loops: CDR1 WSHSY, CDR2 SAAADI. CDR3 nucleotide sequence: TGCGCCAGCAGTGAGTCTGCCAATAACTACACCTTC. Amino acid sequence: CASSESANNYTF.

The V and J genes are TRBV30 and TRBJ1-2; 8 nucleotides align to TRBD1. CDR1 is GTSNPN and CDR2 is SVGIG in the germline V gene (reference sequence). The CDR3 contains 14 residues. J gave up 8 bases and V 5 bases, and 13 bases lay outside the gene matches. The CDR3 region has the DNA TGTGCCTGGTCGGGGGGACAGGTCTTTTACGGCTACACCTTC. As protein: CAWSGGQVFYGYTF.

The chain couples TRBV7-2 to TRBJ1-5; 8 bases are a match to TRBD1. With V trimmed by 5 bases and J by 8 bases, 8 bases remained unmatched. The CDR3 sequence is 14 residues long. CDR1 and CDR2 (germline): SGHTA, FQGNSA. CDR3 bases: TGTGCCAGCAGCCCCGACAGGGGAGGTAAGCCCCAGCATTTT. This codes for CASSPDRGGKPQHF.

The J gene is TRBJ2-1, the V gene TRBV27; 9 bases map to TRBD1. CDR1 is MNHEY and CDR2 is SMNVEV in the germline V gene (reference sequence). Trimming took 10 bases from V and 7 from J; bases not matched to a gene: 8. The CDR3 contains 13 residues. CDR3 DNA: TGTGCCACCACGACAGGGGGGGGTAATGAGCAGTTCTTC. Its protein is CATTTGGGNEQFF.

This clone came up a few times. The chain couples TRBV13 to TRBJ2-7; D is tentatively TRBD1 or TRBD2 (5 bases each). V was pared by 3 bases and J by 1 base, with 10 bases between. The CDR3 runs to 14 residues. Germline-derived CDR1 and CDR2 are PRHDT and FYEKMQ (reference sequence). The CDR3, as DNA: TGTGCCAGCAGCTTGCCGGGGCAATCCTACGAGCAGTACTTC. Its protein product is CASSLPGQSYEQYF. Using reference TRBV13 and TRBJ2-7 for the parts outside the CDR3, the full variable domain is AAGVIQSPRHLIKEKRETATLKCYPIPRHDTVYWYQQGPGQDPQFLISFYEKMQSDKGSIPDRFSAQQFSDYHSELNMSSLELGDSALYFCASSLPGQSYEQYFGPGTRLTVT.